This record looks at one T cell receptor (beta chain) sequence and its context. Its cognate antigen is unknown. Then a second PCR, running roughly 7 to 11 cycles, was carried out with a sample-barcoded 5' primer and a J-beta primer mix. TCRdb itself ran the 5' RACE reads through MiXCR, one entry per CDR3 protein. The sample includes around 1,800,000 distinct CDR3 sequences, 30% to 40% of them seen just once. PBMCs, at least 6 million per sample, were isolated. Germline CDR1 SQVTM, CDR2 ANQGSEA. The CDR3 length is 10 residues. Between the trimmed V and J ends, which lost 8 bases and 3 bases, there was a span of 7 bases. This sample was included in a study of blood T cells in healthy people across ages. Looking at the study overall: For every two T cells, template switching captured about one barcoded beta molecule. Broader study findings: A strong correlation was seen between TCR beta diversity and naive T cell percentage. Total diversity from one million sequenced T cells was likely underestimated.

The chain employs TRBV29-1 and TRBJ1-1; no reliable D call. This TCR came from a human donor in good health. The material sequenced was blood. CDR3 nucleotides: TGCAGCATATTTTACACTGAAGCTTTCTTT. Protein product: CSIFYTEAFF.